This TCR beta chain stems from a study of blood T cell repertoires in COVID-19 (dated by TCRdb to 2018 to 2021). About the full investigation: The collaborator samples originated in the United States, Italy and Spain and spanned the acute and convalescent phases of COVID-19. The samples were drawn from the first 160 participants of the ongoing ImmuneRACE study and from 950 to 1,500 subjects provided by 6 global collaborators. Sample metadata almost always included a de-identified subject ID, COVID-19 status, age in years and sex. The repertoires were released in a freely available public database intended as a resource for research on the immune response to SARS-CoV-2. The prospective study material was composed of cDNA or gDNA derived from T cells, B-cell-depleted T cells, or PBMCs. Subjects who had been exposed to COVID-19, were actively infected with it, or had recovered from it provided the deeply sampled blood TCRbeta repertoires that made up the dataset. HLA class I and class II types, where available, came from metadata supplied by the sample provider rather than from assay-based typing.

Results the study describes overall, beyond this receptor: The quantity of clinical and demographic metadata differed by source and by participant and was supplied without curation.

One collaborating source in Seattle enrolled patients during active infection and followed them longitudinally through the course of disease. Whole blood was collected in K2EDTA tubes by collaborating institutions according to the institutions' own protocols. For TCRbeta analysis, collaborator samples were shipped as frozen whole blood, as isolated PBMCs, or as DNA extracted from either sample type. This clone occurred once. The antigen it recognizes is unknown. No much larger clonotype is one base removed from it; base qualities were not supplied. TCRbeta CDR3 regions were amplified from genomic DNA by means of the immunoSEQ Assay, a bias-controlled multiplex PCR. In the paper's pipeline: Nucleated cell counts per sample were estimated from amplification of reference gene primers within the assay. To quantify the absolute abundance of each unique TCRbeta CDR3 rearrangement, sequence reads were collapsed and filtered. For each sample, productive Simpson clonality was calculated as the square root of Simpson's diversity index over productive rearrangements. TCRdb holds this immuneACCESS table with in-frame rearrangements only. Some clones are missing; in checked studies, unresolved V genes explain under half, and the rest has no known cause. The D gene and trimming were derived from the DNA, and the V and J assignments and clone size from that table. The sample contains tens of thousands of clones, approximately 80% of them found a single time. Together, the top ten hold roughly 10% of the sample.

The CDR3, from cysteine to phenylalanine, totals 14 residues. Only the CDR3 region is kept as DNA, spanning 42 bases read in frame from base 1. Compared with germline, V lacks 8 bases and J lacks 3 bases; bases without a gene match: 6. The germline V gene encodes CDR1 LNHNV and CDR2 YYDKDF (reference sequence). Sequencing input: peripheral blood. The TCR was taken from a man aged 25 to 40 with COVID-19, enrolled during active disease. Recombination linked TRBV15 to TRBJ2-2, with TRBD1 identical over 7 junction bases. The CDR3 region: CATGSGTDTGELFF. The nucleotide sequence is given as TGTGCCACCGGCTCCGGGACAGACACCGGGGAGCTGTTTTTT.